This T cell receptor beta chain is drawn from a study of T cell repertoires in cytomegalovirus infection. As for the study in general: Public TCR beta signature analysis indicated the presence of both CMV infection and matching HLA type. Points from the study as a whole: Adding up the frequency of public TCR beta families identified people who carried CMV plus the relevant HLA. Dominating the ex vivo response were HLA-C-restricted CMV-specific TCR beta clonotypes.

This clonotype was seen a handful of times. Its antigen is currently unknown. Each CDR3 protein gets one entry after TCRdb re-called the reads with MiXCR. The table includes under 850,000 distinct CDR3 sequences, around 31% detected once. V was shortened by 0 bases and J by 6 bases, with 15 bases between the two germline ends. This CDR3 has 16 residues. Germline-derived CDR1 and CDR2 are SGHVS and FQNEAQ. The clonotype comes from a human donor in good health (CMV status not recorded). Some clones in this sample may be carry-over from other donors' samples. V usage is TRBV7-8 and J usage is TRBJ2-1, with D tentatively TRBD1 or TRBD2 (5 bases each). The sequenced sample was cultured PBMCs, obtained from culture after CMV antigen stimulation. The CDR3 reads CASSLAPGWAGNEQFF. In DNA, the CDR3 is TGTGCCAGCAGCTTAGCGCCAGGGTGGGCGGGCAATGAGCAGTTCTTC.